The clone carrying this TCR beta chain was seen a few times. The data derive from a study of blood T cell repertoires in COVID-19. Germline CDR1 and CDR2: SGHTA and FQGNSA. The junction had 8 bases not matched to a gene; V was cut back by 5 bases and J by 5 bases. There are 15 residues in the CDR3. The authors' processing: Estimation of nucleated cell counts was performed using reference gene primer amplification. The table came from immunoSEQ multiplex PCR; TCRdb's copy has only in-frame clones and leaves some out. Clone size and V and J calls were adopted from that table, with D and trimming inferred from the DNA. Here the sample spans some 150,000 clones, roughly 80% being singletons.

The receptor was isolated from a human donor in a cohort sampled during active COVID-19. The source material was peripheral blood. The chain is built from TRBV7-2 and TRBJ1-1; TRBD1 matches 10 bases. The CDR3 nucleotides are TGTGCCAGCAGCCCCGGACAGGGGGGATGGACTGAAGCTTTCTTT. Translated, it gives CASSPGQGGWTEAFF.